This T cell receptor beta chain was documented in a study of technical replicates of blood from several donors (TCRdb year 2017). In regard to this clone: Its specific antigen is unknown. One base away there is no much larger clone; base qualities are not given.

Inclusive of the bounding cysteine and phenylalanine, the CDR3 is 14 residues long. Only the CDR3 part of the read is kept: 42 bases, read in frame from the first base. The germline V gene sets CDR1 to SNHLY and CDR2 to FYNNEI. Trimming at the junction amounts to 5 bases on V and 4 bases on J, and the germline ends lie 12 bases apart. Library generation was performed with the immunoSEQ multiplex PCR assay. Not all clones reach the TCRdb copy of this immuneACCESS table, which keeps in-frame sequences only. Checked studies attribute under half of the gap to unresolved V genes and leave the rest unexplained. Recorded for this sample are around 85,000 clones; 85% to 95% of them occurred a single time. The ten biggest clones cover roughly 0.25% of the sample.

The chain was built from TRBV2 and TRBJ1-5, with no reliable assignment of the D segment. The sequenced sample consisted of T cells isolated from PBMCs. The sequence derives from a human donor in good health. CDR3 sequence: CASSWSPLNQPQHF. The DNA sequence reads TGTGCCAGCAGTTGGAGTCCGCTTAATCAGCCCCAGCATTTT.